The clone carrying this T cell receptor beta chain turned up a few times. Its antigen is undetermined. Unique molecular identifiers were incorporated into the prepared TCRbeta library. TCRdb re-called the PCR reads with MiXCR, one entry per CDR3 protein. This sample carries 530,000 or so distinct CDR3 sequences, over 20% of them seen once, and the ten largest clones take around a third. Germline CDR1 is DFQATT and CDR2 is SNEGSKA (reference sequence). V was pared by 3 bases and J by 3 bases, with 9 bases between. This CDR3 comprises 12 residues. The data stem from a study of T-cell reconstitution after alpha-beta-depleted transplantation in children. Study results and caveats: High day-60 TCRbeta diversity in some patients came from surviving recipient T cells and thymic progenitors. The study reportedly traced alpha-beta T cells about two months after transplant to several hundred expanded graft clones. T-cell counts and diversity at one year post-transplant came mainly from newly produced T cells.

This TCR was sampled from a boy under three years old with Wiskott-Aldrich syndrome, due to receive a stem cell transplant. The chain employs TRBV20-1 and TRBJ2-7; D is unresolved. The sample was PBMCs, taken before TCRalphabeta/CD19-depleted stem cell transplant. CDR3 DNA: TGCAGTGCTAGCGAGTCCATCTACGAGCAGTACTTC. The encoded protein is CSASESIYEQYF.